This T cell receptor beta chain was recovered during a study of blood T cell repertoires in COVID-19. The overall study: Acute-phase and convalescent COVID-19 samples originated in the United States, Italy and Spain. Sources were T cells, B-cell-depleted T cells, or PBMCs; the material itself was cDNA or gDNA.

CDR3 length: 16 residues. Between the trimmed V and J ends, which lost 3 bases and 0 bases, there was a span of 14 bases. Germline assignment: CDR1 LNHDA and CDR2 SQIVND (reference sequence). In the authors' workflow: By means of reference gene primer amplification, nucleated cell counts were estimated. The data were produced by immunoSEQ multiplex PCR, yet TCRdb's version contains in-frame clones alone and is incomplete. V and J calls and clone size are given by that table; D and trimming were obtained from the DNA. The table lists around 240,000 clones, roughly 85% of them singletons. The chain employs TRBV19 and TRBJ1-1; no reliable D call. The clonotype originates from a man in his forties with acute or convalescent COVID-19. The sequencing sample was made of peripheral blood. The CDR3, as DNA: TGTGCCAGTAGTATTAGGCCTCCAGACATGAACACTGAAGCTTTCTTT. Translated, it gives CASSIRPPDMNTEAFF.